A selection of T cell receptor beta chains follows, all from one sample in a study of cytomegalovirus exposure and HLA in healthy donors. Clones were sequenced by immunoSEQ multiplex PCR, and TCRdb holds only the in-frame ones, with some missing. Of about 160,000 clones in the sample, 60% to 85% were seen once. Source material: PBMCs. The receptors stem from a middle-aged woman in good health and CMV-seropositive. The CDR3 runs from the conserved cysteine through the conserved F or W. A D gene is named only where the DNA matches it firmly. Size values are once, few and many counts, or a class for expanded clones, and some rows have none.

v_call	j_call	d_call	cdr3_length	clone_size	cdr3_aa	cdr3_nt
TRBV29-1	TRBJ1-1	-	11	-	CSVVMNTEAFF	TGCAGCGTTGTTATGAACACTGAAGCTTTCTTT
TRBV9	TRBJ1-2	-	11	-	CASSDTVGYTF	TGTGCCAGCAGCGATACAGTGGGCTACACCTTC
TRBV11-2	TRBJ2-1	TRBD2	17	-	CASSLDQAGGHRNEQFF	TGTGCCAGCAGCTTAGACCAAGCGGGGGGGCATCGCAATGAGCAGTTCTTC
TRBV29-1	TRBJ2-5	-	10	-	CSGGAETQYF	TGCAGCGGCGGTGCAGAGACCCAGTACTTC
TRBV5-5	TRBJ1-5	-	14	once	CASSLTGLTQPQHF	TGTGCCAGCAGCTTGACAGGGCTTACTCAGCCCCAGCATTTT
TRBV5-1	TRBJ2-5	TRBD2	17	-	CASSFGLAGSGQETQYF	TGCGCCAGCAGCTTCGGACTAGCGGGGTCGGGCCAAGAGACCCAGTACTTC
TRBV28	TRBJ1-3	-	13	-	CASTEGSGNTIYF	TGTGCCAGCACGGAGGGTTCCGGAAACACCATATATTTT
TRBV6-5	TRBJ1-2	-	15	-	CASSYSRAGNYGYTF	TGTGCCAGCAGTTACTCGCGGGCGGGGAACTATGGCTACACCTTC
TRBV27	TRBJ1-1	-	14	few	CASSTRDRDTRVFF	TGTGCCAGCAGTACGCGCGACCGGGACACTAGGGTGTTCTTT
TRBV29-1	TRBJ1-1	-	10	-	CSVSLTGAFF	TGCAGCGTTTCACTCACAGGGGCTTTCTTT
TRBV28	TRBJ1-5	-	16	-	CASSILREGGFQPQHF	TGTGCCAGCAGCATCTTAAGGGAGGGGGGCTTTCAGCCCCAGCATTTT
TRBV5-1	TRBJ2-5	-	13	-	CASSTDIKETQYF	TGCGCCAGCAGCACGGACATAAAAGAGACCCAGTACTTC
TRBV21-1	TRBJ1-5	-	18	-	CASSKPYVGREGNQPQHF	TGTGCCAGCAGCAAACCTTATGTCGGCAGGGAGGGAAATCAGCCCCAGCATTTT
TRBV7-9	TRBJ1-5	TRBD1	17	-	CASSLTGGREGNQPQHF	TGTGCCAGCAGCTTGACAGGGGGGCGTGAGGGCAATCAGCCCCAGCATTTT
TRBV18	TRBJ1-2	-	14	-	CASSPPTGAYGYTF	TGTGCCAGCTCACCACCGACAGGAGCGTATGGCTACACCTTC
TRBV19	TRBJ1-1	TRBD1	16	few	CASSIPTGGLNTEAFF	TGTGCCAGTAGTATCCCGACAGGGGGCTTGAACACTGAAGCTTTCTTT
TRBV5-1	TRBJ1-1	TRBD1	15	-	CASSLSQTGVGEAFF	TGCGCCAGCAGCTTGTCCCAGACAGGGGTCGGTGAAGCTTTCTTT
TRBV19	TRBJ1-1	-	15	-	CASSGGRQRHTEAFF	TGTGCCAGTAGCGGGGGGCGGCAGCGCCACACTGAAGCTTTCTTT
TRBV5-4	TRBJ1-1	TRBD1	15	few	CASSFLQGGFTEAFF	TGTGCCAGCAGCTTCTTACAGGGGGGGTTCACTGAAGCTTTCTTT
TRBV5-1	TRBJ2-1	TRBD2	14	-	CASSRTSGGGEQFF	TGCGCCAGCAGCAGGACTAGCGGGGGCGGTGAGCAGTTCTTC
TRBV5-1	TRBJ2-2	TRBD1	15	few	CASSLWTGGGGELFF	TGCGCCAGCAGCTTATGGACAGGGGGAGGCGGGGAGCTGTTTTTT
TRBV5-1	TRBJ2-2	TRBD2	16	few	CASSSRTSGDTGELFF	TGCGCCAGCAGCTCCCGGACTAGCGGGGACACCGGGGAGCTGTTTTTT
TRBV5-6	TRBJ2-5	-	14	-	CASSRGGGQETQYF	TGTGCCAGCAGCAGGGGAGGAGGACAAGAGACCCAGTACTTC
TRBV7-9	TRBJ1-5	-	12	-	CASSFGVGHQHF	TGTGCCAGCAGCTTTGGTGTGGGACACCAGCATTTT
TRBV10-3	TRBJ1-1	-	13	-	CAIHGGPGTEAFF	TGTGCCATCCACGGGGGACCGGGCACTGAAGCTTTCTTT
TRBV2	TRBJ2-6	-	14	-	CASSAEGGANGLTF	TGTGCCAGCAGTGCAGAAGGAGGGGCCAACGGCCTGACTTTC
TRBV6-5	TRBJ1-2	-	15	-	CASSYSPQGSFGYTF	TGTGCCAGCAGTTACTCGCCGCAGGGGTCGTTTGGCTACACCTTC
TRBV19	TRBJ1-1	TRBD1	14	-	CASSVDRVNTEAFF	TGTGCCAGTAGTGTAGACAGGGTCAACACTGAAGCTTTCTTT
TRBV11-2	TRBJ2-5	-	12	many	CASSLDQVIPYF	TGTGCCAGCAGCTTAGATCAGGTCATACCGTACTTC
TRBV4-2	TRBJ2-2	TRBD2	16	once	CASSQDREVNTGELFF	TGTGCCAGCAGCCAAGATCGGGAGGTAAACACCGGGGAGCTGTTTTTT
TRBV2	TRBJ1-1	-	12	-	CASSEGGWLAFF	TGTGCCAGCAGTGAGGGGGGATGGCTAGCTTTCTTT
TRBV27	TRBJ1-5	-	16	-	CASSVQGGASNQPQHF	TGTGCCAGCAGTGTACAAGGGGGGGCTAGCAATCAGCCCCAGCATTTT
TRBV27	TRBJ2-3	TRBD2	11	-	CASSPGTRLYF	TGTGCCAGCAGCCCCGGGACTAGGTTGTATTTT
TRBV18	TRBJ1-2	TRBD1	15	-	CASSPGSGTDYGYTF	TGTGCCAGCTCACCAGGCTCAGGGACAGATTATGGCTACACCTTC
TRBV11-2	TRBJ2-5	-	15	-	CASSPGRRGEETQYF	TGTGCCAGCAGTCCAGGGAGGAGAGGGGAAGAGACCCAGTACTTC
TRBV10-1	TRBJ1-2	-	14	once	CASSESGVNYGYTF	TGCGCCAGCAGTGAGTCCGGGGTTAACTATGGCTACACCTTC
TRBV2	TRBJ1-5	-	14	once	CASSAAGAHQPQHF	TGTGCCAGCAGTGCGGCGGGGGCGCATCAGCCCCAGCATTTT
TRBV6-1	TRBJ1-6	TRBD1	14	many	CASRQQGRNSPLHF	TGTGCCAGCAGACAACAGGGGAGGAATTCACCCCTCCACTTT
TRBV5-1	TRBJ2-1	TRBD1	16	-	CASSFDMTGDYNEQFF	TGCGCCAGCAGCTTTGATATGACAGGGGACTACAATGAGCAGTTCTTC
TRBV27	TRBJ2-7	TRBD1	14	few	CASRPGTGPYEQYF	TGTGCCAGCCGCCCCGGGACAGGGCCCTACGAGCAGTACTTC
TRBV28	TRBJ2-7	-	13	once	CASSFPDLYEQYF	TGTGCCAGCAGTTTCCCGGACTTGTACGAGCAGTACTTC
TRBV6-6	TRBJ1-1	-	12	-	CASSYVRGEAFF	TGTGCCAGCAGTTACGTTCGGGGTGAAGCTTTCTTT
TRBV19	TRBJ1-1	TRBD1	14	-	CASSRGQGLTEAFF	TGTGCCAGTAGTAGGGGACAGGGACTCACTGAAGCTTTCTTT
TRBV29-1	TRBJ1-1	-	11	-	CSVGRGTEAFF	TGCAGCGTTGGACGGGGGACTGAAGCTTTCTTT